This record concerns one T cell receptor (beta chain) sequence. Its antigen is unknown. With 5 bases removed from V and 3 bases from J, the gap between germline ends came to 17 bases. CDR3 length: 15 residues. In germline, CDR1 is MNHEY, CDR2 SMNVEV (reference sequence). An amount of RNA that ranged from roughly 0.5 to 1 ug was reverse transcribed with random hexamers. TCR beta CDR3 was amplified by immunoSEQ multiplex PCR. This amplification extended across 54 Vbeta and 13 Jbeta segments. Each CDR3 protein is one row after TCRdb ran MiXCR on the immunoSEQ multiplex PCR reads. The repertoire consists of tens of thousands of distinct CDR3 sequences, with approximately 94% occurring once and the leading ten covering approximately 0.38%. The sequenced target, TCR beta, came from blood CD8+ and CD4+ T cells. TEMRA cells were FACS-enriched, and CD8+ and CD4+ T cells were isolated negatively. The sample is drawn from a study of CD8 T cells in Susac syndrome. Study results and limitations: In its TCR sequencing and HLA analysis, the study acknowledged that the number of individuals was relatively small.

Material: CD8+ T cells from PBMCs. The origin of this receptor is a human donor with multiple sclerosis. The chain is built from TRBV27 and TRBJ2-7, with D possibly TRBD2 on 6 matching bases. In nucleotides, the CDR3 is TGTGCCAGCAGTACCACGGGCGGAGCGGGCTACGAGCAGTACTTC. As protein: CASSTTGGAGYEQYF.